The 25 T cell receptor beta chains given below trace back to one sample, sequenced in a study of T and B cells in COVID-19 patients. TRB was amplified from around 250-500 ng of blood genomic DNA. Multiplex PCR with BIOMED2 TRB-A/B primer pools amplified TRB rearrangements. TCRdb re-derived calls from the multiplex PCR reads in MiXCR, one entry per CDR3 protein. This table has roughly 8,400 distinct CDR3 sequences, roughly 23% appearing once. The sample consisted of blood. Receptors originate from a human donor who had recovered from COVID-19.

Worth noting for this clonotype: The junction and the germline gene differ at one end; a read error may be behind it. The chain uses TRBV6-1 and TRBJ1-6, with D hard to call. The V gene's germline CDR1 is MNHNS and CDR2 SASEGT. CDR3 length: 15 residues. The chain's CDR3 is CASSAFSSNNSPLHF. As DNA, the CDR3 is TGTGCCAGCAGTGCCTTTAGCTCCAATAATTCACCCCTCCACTTT.

This clonotype was recorded a few times. The chain couples TRBV11-2 to TRBJ2-2; maybe TRBD1 (6 bases). Looked up from germline, CDR1 is SGHAT and CDR2 is FQNNGV. The V and J ends lost 9 bases and 1 base respectively, with 15 bases between them. The CDR3 is made up of 15 amino acids. CDR3 sequence: CASTQGWGNTGELFF. The CDR3 coding sequence is TGTGCCAGTACCCAGGGGTGGGGGAACACCGGGGAGCTGTTTTTT.

This clonotype is judged medium-sized. This chain connects TRBV6-5 to TRBJ2-7; no reliable D call. The ends were cut back, 0 bases at V and 1 base at J, with 7 bases in the middle. Germline CDR1 and CDR2: MNHEY and SVGAGI. This CDR3 region has 14 residues. The CDR3 sequence is CASSYSGRSYEQYF. Here the CDR3 DNA reads TGTGCCAGCAGTTACTCAGGCAGGTCCTACGAGCAGTACTTC.

This chain links TRBV5-1 with TRBJ2-1; 8 nucleotides align to TRBD1. The germline V gene has CDR1 SGHRS and CDR2 YFSETQ. The CDR3 runs 15 residues. Trimming cost V 2 bases and J 4 bases; bases outside gene matches: 5. CDR3 DNA sequence: TGCGCCAGCAGCTTCGGACAGGGAGCTTACAATGAGCAGTTCTTC. It yields the protein CASSFGQGAYNEQFF. Combining the CDR3 with reference TRBV5-1 and TRBJ2-1 gives the whole variable domain KAGVTQTPRYLIKTRGQQVTLSCSPISGHRSVSWYQQTPGQGLQFLFEYFSETQRNKGNFPGRFSGRQFSNSRSEMNVSTLELGDSALYLCASSFGQGAYNEQFFGPGTRLTVL.

By sample fraction, this clonotype is medium-sized. The V gene is TRBV19, the J gene TRBJ2-5; TRBD2 is a possible D gene (5 bases). Germline V CDR1 and CDR2: LNHDA, SQIVND (reference sequence). Trimming took off 5 bases at V and 2 bases at J, with 15 bases between the two ends. The length of the CDR3 is 15 residues. The CDR3 spells CASSSLGSAQETQYF. The CDR3 DNA reads as TGTGCCAGTAGTTCCCTGGGTAGCGCACAAGAGACCCAGTACTTC.

The chain is built from TRBV6-4 and TRBJ2-7, with D maybe TRBD2 (5 bases). From germline, CDR1 is MRHNA and CDR2 SNTAGT. This CDR3 comprises 13 residues. The V end was cut by 0 bases, the J end by 6 bases, with 9 bases between. CDR3 nucleotides: TGTGCCAGCAGTGACTCAGAGGGTGCCGAGCAGTACTTC. Translated: CASSDSEGAEQYF.

This clonotype was picked up many times. The rearrangement joins TRBV5-6 to TRBJ2-5; the D gene is possibly TRBD1 (5 bases). From germline, CDR1 is SGHDT and CDR2 YYEEEE. The CDR3 extends over 13 amino acids. Trimming left V 5 bases short and J 1 base short, with 9 bases between. CDR3 amino acids: CASRDTLQETQYF. CDR3 nucleotides: TGTGCCAGCAGGGACACGCTCCAAGAGACCCAGTACTTC. The variable domain in full, with the rest retrieved from reference TRBV5-6 and TRBJ2-5, is DAGVTQSPTHLIKTRGQQVTLRCSPKSGHDTVSWYQQALGQGPQFIFQYYEEEERQRGNFPDRFSGHQFPNYSSELNVNALLLGDSALYLCASRDTLQETQYFGPGTRLLVL.

This clonotype counts as medium-sized. The J gene is TRBJ1-2, the V gene TRBV29-1; 9 nucleotides line up with TRBD1. Trimming removed 5 bases from V and 4 bases from J; junction bases left unmatched: 5. Germline V gene data show CDR1 as SQVTM and CDR2 as ANQGSEA. The CDR3 is 13 amino acids. The CDR3 region is CSVSGQGSYGYTF. CDR3 DNA sequence: TGCAGCGTTTCAGGACAGGGGAGCTATGGCTACACCTTC.

There are many counts of this clonotype. The chain links TRBV5-7 to TRBJ2-7; no clear D. TRBV5-7 carries the ORF label, with uncertain function. V lost 1 base, J lost 2 bases, and 4 bases lay in between. CDR3 length: 12 amino acids. The CDR3 region is CASSLTAYEQYF. CDR3 in DNA: TGTGCCAGCAGCTTGACTGCCTACGAGCAGTACTTC.

This clonotype is judged medium-sized. This sequence joins TRBV6-5 and TRBJ1-1; D unclear. V was shortened by 2 bases and J by 5 bases, with 12 bases between the two germline ends. The length of the CDR3 is 14 residues. From germline, CDR1 is MNHEY and CDR2 SVGAGI. This CDR3 reads CASSYRREGTEAFF. The CDR3, as DNA: TGTGCCAGCAGTTACCGACGGGAAGGGACTGAAGCTTTCTTT.

V is TRBV20-1 and J is TRBJ2-5; 10 nucleotides align to TRBD2. The CDR3 spans 14 residues. Trimming at V came to 7 bases and at J to 4 bases, leaving 9 bases not matched to a gene. The V gene's germline CDR1 is DFQATT and CDR2 SNEGSKA (reference sequence). The CDR3 DNA is TGCAGTGATGGTAGCGGGGGGTATGGAGAGACCCAGTACTTC. Translating it yields CSDGSGGYGETQYF.

This chain's CDR3 is CASSESRTAYRRYEQYF. In DNA form, the CDR3 reads TGTGCCAGCAGTGAAAGCCGGACAGCCTATCGTCGCTACGAGCAGTACTTC. The rearrangement links TRBV25-1 to TRBJ2-7, with TRBD1 as a possible D gene (6 bases). With 2 bases removed from V and 3 bases from J, the gap between germline ends came to 20 bases. The CDR3 spans 17 residues. Germline V gene lookup returns CDR1 MGHDK and CDR2 SYGVNS.

This clonotype is categorized as medium-sized. The V call is TRBV29-1, the J call TRBJ1-1; TRBD1 aligns across 11 bases. The CDR3 has 13 residues. Germline CDR1 reads SQVTM; CDR2 reads ANQGSEA. V shed 6 bases, J shed 5 bases, and the junction held 5 bases outside the gene matches. CDR3: CSVGQGASTEAFF. In DNA, the CDR3 is TGCAGCGTAGGACAGGGGGCGTCGACTGAAGCTTTCTTT.

This clonotype is judged medium-sized. J is TRBJ2-2 and V is TRBV7-9; 10 bases align to TRBD1. Germline trimming cut 5 bases from V and 6 bases from J; bases unmatched to any gene: 6. Germline assignment: CDR1 SEHNR and CDR2 FQNEAQ (reference sequence). The CDR3 covers 15 residues. CDR3 DNA sequence: TGTGCCAGCAGCATCTCGACAGGGGGCTCCGGGGAGCTGTTTTTT. Encoded protein: CASSISTGGSGELFF.

This clonotype was counted at least ten times. The chain combines TRBV29-1 with TRBJ2-5; D is possibly TRBD2 (5 bases). Germline V gives CDR1 SQVTM, CDR2 ANQGSEA. The ends were cut back, 0 bases at V and 0 bases at J, with 14 bases in the middle. The CDR3 spans 16 residues. The CDR3 sequence: CSVEDLLAQNQETQYF. The CDR3 nucleotides are TGCAGCGTTGAAGATCTTCTAGCACAGAACCAAGAGACCCAGTACTTC.

This clonotype counts as medium-sized. The chain uses TRBV5-5 and TRBJ2-7, with D uncertain. V was clipped by 0 bases and J by 6 bases, with 7 bases between them. The CDR3 consists of 12 residues. Per the germline V gene, CDR1 is SGHKS and CDR2 is YYEKEE (reference sequence). DNA of the CDR3: TGTGCCAGCAGCTTGGAAGTAGGCGAGCAGTACTTC. Translated: CASSLEVGEQYF.

This clonotype was seen repeatedly, ten times or more. This sequence joins TRBV10-3 and TRBJ1-4; 11 positions match TRBD1. The germline V gene encodes CDR1 ENHRY and CDR2 SYGVKD. The V segment lost 6 bases and the J segment 8 bases; nucleotides outside the gene matches: 5. The CDR3 runs to 14 residues. Here the CDR3 DNA reads TGTGCCATCAGCGGGACAGGGGGAGGAGAAAAACTGTTTTTT. This codes for CAISGTGGGEKLFF.

About this clonotype: A much larger clone lies one base from this, so it may be a read error. The CDR3 sequence is CATSKDRRGATDTQYF. The CDR3 nucleotides read TGTGCCACCAGCAAGGATAGGCGGGGGGCCACAGATACGCAGTATTTT. The V and J genes are TRBV15 and TRBJ2-3; 8 bases map to TRBD2. The germline gives CDR1 LNHNV, CDR2 YYDKDF (reference sequence). With V trimmed by 4 bases and J by 2 bases, 8 bases remained unmatched. The CDR3 is made up of 16 amino acids.

The chain combines TRBV25-1 with TRBJ2-1; D tentatively reads TRBD1 or TRBD2 (6 bases each). Trimming removed 1 base from V and 5 bases from J, with 12 bases in between. The CDR3 runs to 15 residues. Germline V lookup: CDR1 MGHDK, CDR2 SYGVNS. In DNA form, the CDR3 reads TGTGCCAGCAGTGAATGGGCGGGACAAGACAATGAGCAGTTCTTC. This translates into CASSEWAGQDNEQFF.

Relative to its sample, this clonotype is medium-sized. Here the CDR3 reads CASRWTPGLGELFF. In DNA, the CDR3 is TGTGCCAGTAGATGGACTCCAGGGCTCGGGGAGCTGTTTTTT. The chain employs TRBV19 and TRBJ2-2; D may be TRBD1 or TRBD2 (5 bases each). V lost 6 bases and J lost 7, with 15 bases in between. The CDR3 contains 14 residues. The germline V gene encodes CDR1 LNHDA and CDR2 SQIVND (reference sequence). The complete variable domain, with remaining parts taken from reference TRBV19 and TRBJ2-2, reads DGGITQSPKYLFRKEGQNVTLSCEQNLNHDAMYWYRQDPGQGLRLIYYSQIVNDFQKGDIAEGYSVSREKKESFPLTVTSAQKNPTAFYLCASRWTPGLGELFFGEGSRLTVL.

This clonotype appeared a few times. V usage is TRBV14 and J usage is TRBJ2-3, with TRBD2 as a possible D gene (6 bases). Trimming cost V 1 base and J 6 bases, with 11 bases left between them. From germline, CDR1 is SGHDN and CDR2 FVKESK. CDR3 size: 14 residues. The CDR3 here is CASSQGYAGDTQYF. The CDR3 region has the DNA TGTGCCAGCAGCCAAGGGTACGCGGGGGATACGCAGTATTTT.

The table lists this clonotype with many counts. The rearrangement uses TRBV27 and TRBJ2-5; D gene ambiguous. Germline V gives CDR1 MNHEY, CDR2 SMNVEV (reference sequence). The CDR3 is made up of 14 amino acids. The V end lost 5 bases, the J end lost 2 bases, and 12 bases lay between the germline ends. The CDR3 DNA reads TGTGCCAGCAGTCCCGTGGGGTTTCAAGAGACCCAGTACTTC. Its protein product is CASSPVGFQETQYF.

Sample share makes this clonotype medium-sized. The rearrangement uses TRBV18 and TRBJ2-7; 8 bases are a match to TRBD1. From germline, CDR1 is KGHSH and CDR2 LQKENI. The V and J ends lost 0 bases and 4 bases, in that order; junction bases with no gene match: 5. CDR3 length: 15 amino acids. This CDR3 is CASSPPDRALYEQYF. The CDR3 region has the DNA TGTGCCAGCTCACCACCGGACAGGGCTTTATACGAGCAGTACTTC.

This clonotype was seen more than once but under ten times. This chain uses TRBV7-2 with TRBJ1-1; 10 bases match TRBD1. Unmatched junction bases numbered 4, after V lost 5 bases and J lost 4 bases. Germline CDR1 is SGHTA and CDR2 is FQGNSA. CDR3 length: 14 amino acids. The CDR3 region has the DNA TGTGCCAGCAGCAACCGACAGGGGGCCACTGAAGCTTTCTTT. Translating it yields CASSNRQGATEAFF.

This clonotype was seen repeatedly, ten times or more. The chain employs TRBV7-6 and TRBJ2-5; D is unclear. Trimming took 1 base from V and 2 from J, leaving 11 bases between them. Germline CDR1 is SGHVS and CDR2 is FNYEAQ. There are 15 residues in the CDR3. The DNA of the CDR3 is TGTGCCAGCAGCTTAGTGGCCAGAACTCAAGAGACCCAGTACTTC. It specifies CASSLVARTQETQYF.